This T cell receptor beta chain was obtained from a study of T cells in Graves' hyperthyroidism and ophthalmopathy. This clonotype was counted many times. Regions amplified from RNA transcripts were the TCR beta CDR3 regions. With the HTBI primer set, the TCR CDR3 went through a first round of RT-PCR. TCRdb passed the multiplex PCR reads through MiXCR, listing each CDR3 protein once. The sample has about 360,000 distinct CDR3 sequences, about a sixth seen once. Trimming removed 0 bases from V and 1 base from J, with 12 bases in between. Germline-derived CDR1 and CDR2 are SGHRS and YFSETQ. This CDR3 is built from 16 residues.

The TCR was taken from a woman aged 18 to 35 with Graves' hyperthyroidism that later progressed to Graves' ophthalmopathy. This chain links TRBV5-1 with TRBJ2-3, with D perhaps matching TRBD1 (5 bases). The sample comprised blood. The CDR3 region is CASSLVLGRGTDTQYF. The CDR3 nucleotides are TGCGCCAGCAGCTTGGTTTTAGGCAGGGGCACAGATACGCAGTATTTT.